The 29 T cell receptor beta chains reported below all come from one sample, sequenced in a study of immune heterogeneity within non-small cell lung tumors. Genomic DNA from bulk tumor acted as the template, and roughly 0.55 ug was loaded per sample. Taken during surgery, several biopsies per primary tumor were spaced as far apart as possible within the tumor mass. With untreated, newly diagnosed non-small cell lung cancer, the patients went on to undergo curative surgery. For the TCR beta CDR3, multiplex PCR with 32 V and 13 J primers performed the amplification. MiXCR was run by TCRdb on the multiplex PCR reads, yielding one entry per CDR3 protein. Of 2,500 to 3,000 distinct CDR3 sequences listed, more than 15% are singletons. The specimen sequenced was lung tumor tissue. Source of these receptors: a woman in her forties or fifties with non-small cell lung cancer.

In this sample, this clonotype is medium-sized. DNA of the CDR3: TGTGCCAGCAGCTTAGCGGCAGGCCAGAATCAGCCCCAGCATTTT. Translated: CASSLAAGQNQPQHF. The chain carries TRBV7-2 and TRBJ1-5; D is undetermined. V was trimmed by 0 bases and J by 4 bases, leaving 10 bases between them. Germline-derived CDR1 and CDR2 are SGHTA and FQGNSA. This CDR3 region has 15 residues.

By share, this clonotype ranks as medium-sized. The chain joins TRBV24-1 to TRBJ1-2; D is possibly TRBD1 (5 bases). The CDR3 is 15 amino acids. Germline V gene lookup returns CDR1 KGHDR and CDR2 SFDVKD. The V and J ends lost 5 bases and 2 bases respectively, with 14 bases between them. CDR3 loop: CATSGSTRQNYGYTF. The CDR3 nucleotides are TGTGCCACCAGTGGGTCAACCAGACAGAACTATGGCTACACCTTC.

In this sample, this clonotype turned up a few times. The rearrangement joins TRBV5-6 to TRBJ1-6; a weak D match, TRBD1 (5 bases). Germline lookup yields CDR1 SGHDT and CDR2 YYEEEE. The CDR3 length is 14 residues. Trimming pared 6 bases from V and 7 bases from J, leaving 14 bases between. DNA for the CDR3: TGTGCCAGCACCCCTTGGGGCTCGAATTCACCCCTCCACTTT. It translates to CASTPWGSNSPLHF.

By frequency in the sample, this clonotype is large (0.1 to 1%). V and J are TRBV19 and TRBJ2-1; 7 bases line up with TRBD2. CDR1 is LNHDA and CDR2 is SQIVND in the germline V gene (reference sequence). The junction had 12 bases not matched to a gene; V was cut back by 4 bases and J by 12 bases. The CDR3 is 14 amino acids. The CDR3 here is CASSTRDYQVRQFF. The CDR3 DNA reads TGTGCCAGTAGTACGCGGGACTACCAGGTGAGGCAGTTCTTC.

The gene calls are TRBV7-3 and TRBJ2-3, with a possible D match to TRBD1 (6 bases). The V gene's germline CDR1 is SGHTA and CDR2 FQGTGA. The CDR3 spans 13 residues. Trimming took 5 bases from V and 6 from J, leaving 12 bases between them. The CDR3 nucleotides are TGTGCCAGCAGCATACAGGGTAGGGATACGCAGTATTTT. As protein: CASSIQGRDTQYF.

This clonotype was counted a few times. The CDR3 here is CASSQGTGTSGIYEQFF. The CDR3 DNA is TGCGCCAGCAGCCAGGGCACCGGGACTAGCGGGATCTATGAGCAGTTCTTC. The chain links TRBV4-3 to TRBJ2-1; 13 positions agree with TRBD2. Germline CDR1 and CDR2: LGHNA and YSLEER. V lost 3 bases and J lost 8; bases outside the gene matches: 10. The CDR3 contains 17 residues.

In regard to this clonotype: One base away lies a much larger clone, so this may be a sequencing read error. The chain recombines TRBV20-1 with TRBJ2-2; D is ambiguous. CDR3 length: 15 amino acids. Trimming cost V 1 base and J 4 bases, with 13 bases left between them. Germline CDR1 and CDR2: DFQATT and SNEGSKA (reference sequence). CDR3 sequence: CSARVGLLGTGELFF. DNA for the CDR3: TGCAGTGCTAGAGTAGGGCTCTTGGGCACCGGGGAGCTGTTTTTT.

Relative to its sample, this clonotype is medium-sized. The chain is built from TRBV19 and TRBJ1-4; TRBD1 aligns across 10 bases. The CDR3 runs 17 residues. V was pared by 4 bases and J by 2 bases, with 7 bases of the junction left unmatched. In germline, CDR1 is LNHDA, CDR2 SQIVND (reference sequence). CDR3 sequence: CASSTRDRGATNEKLFF. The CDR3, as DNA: TGTGCCAGTAGTACACGGGACAGGGGTGCTACTAATGAAAAACTGTTTTTT.

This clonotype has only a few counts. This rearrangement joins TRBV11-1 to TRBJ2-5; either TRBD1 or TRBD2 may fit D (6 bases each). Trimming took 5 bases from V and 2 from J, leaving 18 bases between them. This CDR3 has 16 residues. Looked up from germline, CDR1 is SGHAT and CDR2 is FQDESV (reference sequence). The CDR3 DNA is TGTGCCAGCAGCCGAAGGTCGGGGGCGCGTCAAGAGACCCAGTACTTC. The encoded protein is CASSRRSGARQETQYF.

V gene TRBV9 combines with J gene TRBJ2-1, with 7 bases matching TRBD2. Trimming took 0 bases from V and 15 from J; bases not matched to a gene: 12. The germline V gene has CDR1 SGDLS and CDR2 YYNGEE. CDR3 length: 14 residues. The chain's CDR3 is CASSVGMASGTMFF. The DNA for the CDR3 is TGTGCCAGCAGCGTAGGGATGGCTAGCGGAACTATGTTCTTC.

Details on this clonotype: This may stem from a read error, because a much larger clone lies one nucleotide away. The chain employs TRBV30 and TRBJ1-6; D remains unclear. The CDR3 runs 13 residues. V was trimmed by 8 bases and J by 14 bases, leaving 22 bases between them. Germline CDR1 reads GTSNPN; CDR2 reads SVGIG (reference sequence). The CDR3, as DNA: TGTGCCGCGGTGGAACAGAGACACTCATCCCTCCACTTT. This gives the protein CAAVEQRHSSLHF. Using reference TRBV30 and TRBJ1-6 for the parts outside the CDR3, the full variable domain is SQTIHQWPATLVQPVGSPLSLECTVEGTSNPNLYWYRQAAGRGLQLLFYSVGIGQISSEVPQNLSASRPQDRQFILSSKKLLLSDSGFYLCAAVEQRHSSLHFGNGTRLTVT.

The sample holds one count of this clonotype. The CDR3: CSARVNPVAKNQPQHF. The CDR3 bases are TGCAGTGCTAGAGTGAACCCCGTGGCCAAGAATCAGCCCCAGCATTTT. J is TRBJ1-5 and V is TRBV20-1; D remains ambiguous. CDR1 is DFQATT, CDR2 SNEGSKA, per germline (reference sequence). The CDR3 spans 16 residues. Trimming pared 1 base from V and 4 bases from J, leaving 17 bases between.

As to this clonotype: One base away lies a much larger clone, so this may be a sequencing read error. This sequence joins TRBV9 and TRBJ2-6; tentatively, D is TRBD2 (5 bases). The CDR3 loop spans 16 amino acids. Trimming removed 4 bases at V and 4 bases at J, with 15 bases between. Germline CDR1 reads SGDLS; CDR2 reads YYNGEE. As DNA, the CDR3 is TGTGCCAGCAGCCACCTCCCGGGGTCCGGGGCCAACGTCCTGACTTTC. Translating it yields CASSHLPGSGANVLTF.

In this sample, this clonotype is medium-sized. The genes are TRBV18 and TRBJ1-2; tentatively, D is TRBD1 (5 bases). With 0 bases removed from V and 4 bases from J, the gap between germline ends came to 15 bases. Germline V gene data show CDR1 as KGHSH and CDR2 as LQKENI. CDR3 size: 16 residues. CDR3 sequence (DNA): TGTGCCAGCTCACCACCGCTGGGGCGAAGATCCTATGGCTACACCTTC. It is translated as CASSPPLGRRSYGYTF.

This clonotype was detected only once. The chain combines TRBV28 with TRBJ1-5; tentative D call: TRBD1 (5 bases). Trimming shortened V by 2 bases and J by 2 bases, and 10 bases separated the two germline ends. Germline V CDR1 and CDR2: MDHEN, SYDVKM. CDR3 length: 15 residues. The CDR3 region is CASSLIQGGNQPQHF. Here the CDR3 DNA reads TGTGCCAGCAGTTTAATCCAGGGCGGCAATCAGCCCCAGCATTTT.

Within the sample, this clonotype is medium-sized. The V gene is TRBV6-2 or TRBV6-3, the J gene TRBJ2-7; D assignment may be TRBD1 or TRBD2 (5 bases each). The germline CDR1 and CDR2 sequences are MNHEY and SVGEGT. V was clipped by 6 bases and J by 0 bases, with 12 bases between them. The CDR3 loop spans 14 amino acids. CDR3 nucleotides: TGTGCCAGCAGGTCCCATGGGGGCTCCTACGAGCAGTACTTC. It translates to CASRSHGGSYEQYF.

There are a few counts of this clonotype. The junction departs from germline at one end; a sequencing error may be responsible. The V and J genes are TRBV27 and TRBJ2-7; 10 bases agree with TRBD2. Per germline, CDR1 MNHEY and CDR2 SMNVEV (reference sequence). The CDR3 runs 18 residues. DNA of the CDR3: TGTGCCAGCAAAGCCCGACAGGGGTCTAGCGGGAGCTTCCACGAGCAGTGCTTC. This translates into CASKARQGSSGSFHEQCF.

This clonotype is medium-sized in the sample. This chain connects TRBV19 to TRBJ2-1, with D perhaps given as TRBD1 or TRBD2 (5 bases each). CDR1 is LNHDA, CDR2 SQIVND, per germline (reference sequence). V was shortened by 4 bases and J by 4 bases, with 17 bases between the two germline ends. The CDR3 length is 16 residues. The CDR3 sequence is CASSTWGRRNYNEQFF. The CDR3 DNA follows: TGTGCCAGTAGTACCTGGGGACGCCGAAATTACAATGAGCAGTTCTTC.

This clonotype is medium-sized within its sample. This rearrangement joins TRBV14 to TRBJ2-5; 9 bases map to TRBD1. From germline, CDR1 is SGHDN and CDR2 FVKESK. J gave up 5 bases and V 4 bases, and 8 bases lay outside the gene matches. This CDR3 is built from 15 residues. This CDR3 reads CASSLMGQGYETQYF. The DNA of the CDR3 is TGTGCCAGCAGCCTAATGGGACAGGGATACGAGACCCAGTACTTC.

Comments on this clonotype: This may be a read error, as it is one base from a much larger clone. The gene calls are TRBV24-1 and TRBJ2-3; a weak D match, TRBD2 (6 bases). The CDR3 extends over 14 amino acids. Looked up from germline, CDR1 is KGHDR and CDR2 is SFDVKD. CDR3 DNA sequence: TGTTCCACCAGTGATTGGGCGGGGAGAGATACGCAGTATTTT. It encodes CSTSDWAGRDTQYF.

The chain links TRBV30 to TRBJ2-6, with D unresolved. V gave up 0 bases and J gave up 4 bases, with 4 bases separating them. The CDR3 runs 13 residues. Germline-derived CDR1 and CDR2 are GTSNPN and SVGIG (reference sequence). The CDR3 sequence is CAWSVNGANVLTF. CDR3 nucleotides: TGTGCCTGGAGTGTAAACGGGGCCAACGTCCTGACTTTC.

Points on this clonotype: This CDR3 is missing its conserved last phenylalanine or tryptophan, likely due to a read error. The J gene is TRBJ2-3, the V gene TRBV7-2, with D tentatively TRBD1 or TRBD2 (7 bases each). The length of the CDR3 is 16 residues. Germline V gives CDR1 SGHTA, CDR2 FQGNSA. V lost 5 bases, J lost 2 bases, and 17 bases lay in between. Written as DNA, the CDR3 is TGTGCCAGCAGCCCCAGACAGGGAGGGGACACAGATACGCAGTATGAT. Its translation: CASSPRQGGDTDTQYD.

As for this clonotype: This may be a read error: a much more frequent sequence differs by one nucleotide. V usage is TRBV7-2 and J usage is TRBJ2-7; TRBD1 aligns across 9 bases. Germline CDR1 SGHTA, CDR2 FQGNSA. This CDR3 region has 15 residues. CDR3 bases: TGTGTCAGCAGCATTCCCGGGACAGGGAGGTCCGAGCAGTACTTC. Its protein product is CVSSIPGTGRSEQYF.

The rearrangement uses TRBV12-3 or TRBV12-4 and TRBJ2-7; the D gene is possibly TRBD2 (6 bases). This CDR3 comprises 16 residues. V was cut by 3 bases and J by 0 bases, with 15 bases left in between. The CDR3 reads CASSLGSTSFSYEQYF. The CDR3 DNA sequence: TGTGCCAGCAGTTTGGGATCTACTAGCTTCTCCTACGAGCAGTACTTC.

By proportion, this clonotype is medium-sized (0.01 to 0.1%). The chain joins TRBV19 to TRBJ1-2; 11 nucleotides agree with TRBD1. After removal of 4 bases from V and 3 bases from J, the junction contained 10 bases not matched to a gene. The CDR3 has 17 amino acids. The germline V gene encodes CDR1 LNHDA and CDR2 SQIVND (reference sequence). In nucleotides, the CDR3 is TGTGCCAGTAGTAGACTCCATGGACAGGGGGCTGACTATGGCTACACCTTC. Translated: CASSRLHGQGADYGYTF.

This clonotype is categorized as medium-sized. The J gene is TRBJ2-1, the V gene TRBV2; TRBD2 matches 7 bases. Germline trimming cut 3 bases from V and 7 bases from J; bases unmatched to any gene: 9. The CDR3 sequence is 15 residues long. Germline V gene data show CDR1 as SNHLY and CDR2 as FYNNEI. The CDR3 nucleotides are TGTGCCAGCAGTGAGTGGGGGGGAAGGGTAAATGAGCAGTTCTTC. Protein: CASSEWGGRVNEQFF.

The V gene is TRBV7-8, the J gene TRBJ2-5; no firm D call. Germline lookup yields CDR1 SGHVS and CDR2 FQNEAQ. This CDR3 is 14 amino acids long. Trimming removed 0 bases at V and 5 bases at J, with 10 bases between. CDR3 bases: TGTGCCAGCAGCTTAGCGGCGTTGGGCGAGACCCAGTACTTC. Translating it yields CASSLAALGETQYF. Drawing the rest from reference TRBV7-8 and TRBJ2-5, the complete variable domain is GAGVSQSPRYKVAKRGQDVALRCDPISGHVSLFWYQQALGQGPEFLTYFQNEAQLDKSGLPSDRFFAERPEGSVSTLKIQRTQQEDSAVYLCASSLAALGETQYFGPGTRLLVL.

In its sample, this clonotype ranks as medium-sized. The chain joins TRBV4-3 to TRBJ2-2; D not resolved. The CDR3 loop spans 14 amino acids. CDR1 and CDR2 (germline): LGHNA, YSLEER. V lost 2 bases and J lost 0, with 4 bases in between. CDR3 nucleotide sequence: TGCGCCAGCAGCCAATCTACGAACACCGGGGAGCTGTTTTTT. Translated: CASSQSTNTGELFF.

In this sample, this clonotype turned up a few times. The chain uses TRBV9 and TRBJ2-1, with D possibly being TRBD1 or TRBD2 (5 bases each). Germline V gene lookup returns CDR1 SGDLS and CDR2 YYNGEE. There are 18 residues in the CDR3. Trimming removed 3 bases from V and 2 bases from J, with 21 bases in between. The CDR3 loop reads CASSATPRDRRAYNEQFF. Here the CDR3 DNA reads TGTGCCAGCAGCGCTACACCACGGGACCGACGGGCCTACAATGAGCAGTTCTTC. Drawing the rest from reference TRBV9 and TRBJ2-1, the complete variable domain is DSGVTQTPKHLITATGQRVTLRCSPRSGDLSVYWYQQSLDQGLQFLIQYYNGEERAKGNILERFSAQQFPDLHSELNLSSLELGDSALYFCASSATPRDRRAYNEQFFGPGTRLTVL.